This entry is about one T cell receptor (beta chain). Some clones are missing from TCRdb's copy, which holds only in-frame ones; the method was immunoSEQ multiplex PCR. The data hold around 190,000 clones, with roughly 81% observed a single time. Per the germline V gene, CDR1 is SEHNR and CDR2 is FQNEAQ (reference sequence). The junction had 6 bases not matched to a gene; V was cut back by 1 base and J by 8 bases. This CDR3 has 16 residues. These data belong to a study of blood T cell repertoires in COVID-19. Study at large: PBMCs, B-cell-depleted T cells, or T cells were the source of the cDNA or gDNA that made up the material.

The chain recombines TRBV7-9 with TRBJ2-1, with TRBD1 identical over 12 bases. The sample was peripheral blood. The sequence came from a woman older than 75 with acute or convalescent COVID-19. CDR3 protein: CASSLDGTGGWDEQFF. The CDR3 nucleotides read TGTGCCAGCAGCTTAGATGGGACAGGGGGCTGGGATGAGCAGTTCTTC.